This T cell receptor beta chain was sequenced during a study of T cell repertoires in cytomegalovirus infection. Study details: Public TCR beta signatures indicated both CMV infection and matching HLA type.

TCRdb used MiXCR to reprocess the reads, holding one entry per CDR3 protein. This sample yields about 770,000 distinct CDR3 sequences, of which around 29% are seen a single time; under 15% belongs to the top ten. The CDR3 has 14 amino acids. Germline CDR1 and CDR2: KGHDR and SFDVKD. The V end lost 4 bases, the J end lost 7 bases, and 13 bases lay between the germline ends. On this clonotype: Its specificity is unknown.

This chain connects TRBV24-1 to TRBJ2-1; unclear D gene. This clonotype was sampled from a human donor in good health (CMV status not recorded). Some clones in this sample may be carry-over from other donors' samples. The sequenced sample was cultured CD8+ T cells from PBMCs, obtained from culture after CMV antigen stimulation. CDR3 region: CATSEPQSTNEQFF. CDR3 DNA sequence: TGTGCCACCAGTGAGCCACAGAGTACGAATGAGCAGTTCTTC.